The 5 T cell receptor beta chains presented below share a single source sample, sequenced in a study of blood T cell repertoires in COVID-19. Only in-frame clones appear in the TCRdb table, and some are missing; sequencing was by immunoSEQ multiplex PCR. Of 150,000 or so clones in the sample, over 80% were seen once. Material for sequencing was peripheral blood. The source of these receptors is a human donor in a cohort sampled during active COVID-19.

The chain carries TRBV6-5 and TRBJ1-5, with D maybe TRBD1 (6 bases). Germline V gives CDR1 MNHEY, CDR2 SVGAGI. V shed 6 bases and J shed 0 bases, with 12 bases lying between them. The CDR3 is 15 residues long. The CDR3 DNA is TGTGCCAGCAGCGTAACAGGGTATAGCAATCAGCCCCAGCATTTT. Protein: CASSVTGYSNQPQHF.

The gene calls are TRBV11-2 and TRBJ2-7; D may be TRBD2 (5 bases). The germline V gene has CDR1 SGHAT and CDR2 FQNNGV. Trimming cost V 5 bases and J 1 base, with 6 bases left between them. CDR3 length equals 12 residues. The CDR3 reads CASSRGSYEQYF. The CDR3 region has the DNA TGTGCCAGCAGCCGGGGTTCCTACGAGCAGTACTTC.

This sequence joins TRBV6-6 and TRBJ1-2; perhaps TRBD1 as D (6 bases). The CDR3 runs 15 residues. The V end lost 0 bases, the J end lost 5 bases, and 13 bases lay between the germline ends. Germline V gives CDR1 MNHNY, CDR2 SVGAGI (reference sequence). CDR3 sequence (DNA): TGTGCCAGCAGTTACTCTGGGGGGGCTGGATATGGCTACACCTTC. Translating it yields CASSYSGGAGYGYTF.

In its sample, this clone was seen once. V and J are TRBV6-1 and TRBJ1-3; the D is unclear. The CDR3 length is 16 residues. Germline-derived CDR1 and CDR2 are MNHNS and SASEGT. V was cut by 2 bases and J by 0 bases, with 11 bases left in between. Written as DNA, the CDR3 is TGTGCCAGCAGTGAATATCGGGGTGTCTCTGGAAACACCATATATTTT. This encodes CASSEYRGVSGNTIYF.

The gene calls are TRBV18 and TRBJ2-5; D is unclear. This CDR3 has 17 residues. CDR1 and CDR2 (germline): KGHSH, LQKENI. The V end lost 5 bases, the J end lost 2 bases, and 21 bases lay between the germline ends. CDR3 sequence (DNA): TGTGCCAGCTCAATCTACGGTGTAGTGGTAGCTCAAGAGACCCAGTACTTC. It is translated as CASSIYGVVVAQETQYF.